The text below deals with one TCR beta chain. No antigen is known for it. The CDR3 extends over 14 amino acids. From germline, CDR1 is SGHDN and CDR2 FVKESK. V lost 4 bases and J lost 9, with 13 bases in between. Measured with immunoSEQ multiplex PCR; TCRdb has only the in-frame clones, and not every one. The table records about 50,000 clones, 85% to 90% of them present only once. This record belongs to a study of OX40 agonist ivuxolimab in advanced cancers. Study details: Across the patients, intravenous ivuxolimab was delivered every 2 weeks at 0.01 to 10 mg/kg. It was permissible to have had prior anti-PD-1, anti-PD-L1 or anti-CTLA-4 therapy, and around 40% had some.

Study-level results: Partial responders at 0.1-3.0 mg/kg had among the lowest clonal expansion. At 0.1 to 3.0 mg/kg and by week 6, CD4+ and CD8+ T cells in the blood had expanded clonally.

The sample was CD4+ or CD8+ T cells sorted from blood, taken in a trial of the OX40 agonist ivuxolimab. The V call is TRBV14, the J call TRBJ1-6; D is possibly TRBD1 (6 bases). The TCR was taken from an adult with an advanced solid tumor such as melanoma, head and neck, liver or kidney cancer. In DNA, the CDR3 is TGTGCCAGCAGCCCTAGGGGGGGACGTTCACCCCTCCACTTT. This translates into CASSPRGGRSPLHF.